What follows are 2 T cell receptor beta chains derived from one specimen sequenced in a study of metastatic and nonmetastatic thyroid tumors. TCRdb re-called clones via MiXCR from the PCR reads. The table lists roughly 58,000 clones, approximately 4.1% of them singletons. None of the patients had undergone any treatment ahead of thyroid surgery. The sample consisted of blood. All receptors come from a female donor with papillary thyroid cancer or a benign thyroid nodule (not recorded which). Some clones in this sample may be carry-over from other donors' samples.

This clone was counted many times. V usage is TRBV10-1 and J usage is TRBJ1-2, with D unresolved. The V end was cut by 5 bases, the J end by 2 bases, with 9 bases between. Germline V gene data show CDR1 as WNHNN and CDR2 as SYGVQD (reference sequence). The CDR3 is 13 amino acids. CDR3 region: CASSRHSNYGYTF. CDR3 nucleotide sequence: TGCGCCAGCAGTCGGCACAGCAACTATGGCTACACCTTC.

This clone came up a few times. One end of the junction varies from germline; a read error may be responsible. The chain has TRBV27 and TRBJ1-3, with no clear D. The CDR3 spans 15 residues. Per germline, CDR1 MNHEY and CDR2 SMNVEV (reference sequence). The CDR3 loop reads CASSPRVSSVNTIYF. The CDR3 coding sequence is TGTGCCAGCAGTCCGCGGGTGAGCTCTGTAAACACCATATATTTT.